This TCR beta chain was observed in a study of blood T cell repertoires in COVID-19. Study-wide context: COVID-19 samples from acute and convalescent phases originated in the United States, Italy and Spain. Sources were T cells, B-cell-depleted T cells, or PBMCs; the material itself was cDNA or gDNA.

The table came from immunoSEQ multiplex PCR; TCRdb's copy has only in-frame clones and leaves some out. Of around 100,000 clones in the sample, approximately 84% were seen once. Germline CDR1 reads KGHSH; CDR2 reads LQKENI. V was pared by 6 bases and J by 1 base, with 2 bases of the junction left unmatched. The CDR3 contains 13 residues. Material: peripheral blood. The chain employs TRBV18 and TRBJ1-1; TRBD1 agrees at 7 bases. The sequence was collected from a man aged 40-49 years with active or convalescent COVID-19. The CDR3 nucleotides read TGTGCCAGCTCCGACAGGGCGAACACTGAAGCTTTCTTT. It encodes CASSDRANTEAFF. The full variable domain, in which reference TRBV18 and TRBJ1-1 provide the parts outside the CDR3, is NAGVMQNPRHLVRRRGQEARLRCSPMKGHSHVYWYRQLPEEGLKFMVYLQKENIIDESGMPKERFSAEFPKEGPSILRIQQVVRGDSAAYFCASSDRANTEAFFGQGTRLTVV.